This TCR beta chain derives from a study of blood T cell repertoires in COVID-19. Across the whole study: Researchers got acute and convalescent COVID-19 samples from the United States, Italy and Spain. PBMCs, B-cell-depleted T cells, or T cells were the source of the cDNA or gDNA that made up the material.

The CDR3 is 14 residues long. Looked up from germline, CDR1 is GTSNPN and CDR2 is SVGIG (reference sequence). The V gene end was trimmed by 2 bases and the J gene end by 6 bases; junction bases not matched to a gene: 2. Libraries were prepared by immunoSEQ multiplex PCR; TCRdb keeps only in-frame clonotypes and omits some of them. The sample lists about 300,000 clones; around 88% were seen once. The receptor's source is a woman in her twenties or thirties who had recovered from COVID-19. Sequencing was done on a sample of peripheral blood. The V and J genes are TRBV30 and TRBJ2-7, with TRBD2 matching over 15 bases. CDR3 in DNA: TGTGCCTGGAGTAAGGGACTAGCGGGGGGCGAGCAGTACTTC. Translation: CAWSKGLAGGEQYF.